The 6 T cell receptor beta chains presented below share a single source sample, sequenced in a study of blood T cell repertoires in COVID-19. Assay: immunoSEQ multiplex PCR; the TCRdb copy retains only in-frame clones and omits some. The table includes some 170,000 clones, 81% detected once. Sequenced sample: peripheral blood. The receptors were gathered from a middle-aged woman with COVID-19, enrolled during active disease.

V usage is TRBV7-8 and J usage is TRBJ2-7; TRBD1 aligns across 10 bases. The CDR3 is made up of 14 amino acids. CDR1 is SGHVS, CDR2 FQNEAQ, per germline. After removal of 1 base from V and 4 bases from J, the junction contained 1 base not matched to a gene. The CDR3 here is CASSLGDRGYEQYV. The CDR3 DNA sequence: TGTGCCAGCAGCTTAGGGGACAGGGGTTACGAGCAGTACGTC.

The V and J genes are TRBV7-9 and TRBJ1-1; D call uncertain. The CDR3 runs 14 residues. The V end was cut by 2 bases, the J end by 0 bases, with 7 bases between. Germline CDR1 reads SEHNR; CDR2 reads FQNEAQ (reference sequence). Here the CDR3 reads CASSLSSMNTEAFF. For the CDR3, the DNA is TGTGCCAGCAGCTTAAGCTCTATGAACACTGAAGCTTTCTTT.

The CDR3 region is CASHSITLAGGEQFF. The CDR3 DNA reads TGTGCCAGCCACTCGATAACCTTAGCGGGAGGTGAGCAGTTCTTC. The chain recombines TRBV6-5 with TRBJ2-1; 10 bases line up with TRBD2. The germline gives CDR1 MNHEY, CDR2 SVGAGI. V shed 8 bases and J 9 bases; nucleotides not matched to a gene: 13. This CDR3 contains 15 residues.

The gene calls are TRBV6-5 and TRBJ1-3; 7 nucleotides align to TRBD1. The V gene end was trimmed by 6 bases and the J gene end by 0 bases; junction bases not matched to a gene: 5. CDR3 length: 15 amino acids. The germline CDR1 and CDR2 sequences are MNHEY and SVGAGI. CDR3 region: CASRTGTDSGNTIYF. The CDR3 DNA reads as TGTGCCAGCAGGACTGGGACAGACTCTGGAAACACCATATATTTT.

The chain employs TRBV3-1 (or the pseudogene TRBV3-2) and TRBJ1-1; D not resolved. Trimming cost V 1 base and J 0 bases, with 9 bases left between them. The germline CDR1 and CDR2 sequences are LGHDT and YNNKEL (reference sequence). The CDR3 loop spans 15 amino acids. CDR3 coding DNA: TGTGCCAGCAGCCAAGGAGCATCCTTGAACACTGAAGCTTTCTTT. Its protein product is CASSQGASLNTEAFF.

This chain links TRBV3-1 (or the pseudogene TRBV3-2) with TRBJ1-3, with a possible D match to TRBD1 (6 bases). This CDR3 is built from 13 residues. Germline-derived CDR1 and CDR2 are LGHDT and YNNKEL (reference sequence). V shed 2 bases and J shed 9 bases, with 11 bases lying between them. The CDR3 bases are TGTGCCAGCAGCCAAATACAGGGTATCACCATATATTTT. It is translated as CASSQIQGITIYF.